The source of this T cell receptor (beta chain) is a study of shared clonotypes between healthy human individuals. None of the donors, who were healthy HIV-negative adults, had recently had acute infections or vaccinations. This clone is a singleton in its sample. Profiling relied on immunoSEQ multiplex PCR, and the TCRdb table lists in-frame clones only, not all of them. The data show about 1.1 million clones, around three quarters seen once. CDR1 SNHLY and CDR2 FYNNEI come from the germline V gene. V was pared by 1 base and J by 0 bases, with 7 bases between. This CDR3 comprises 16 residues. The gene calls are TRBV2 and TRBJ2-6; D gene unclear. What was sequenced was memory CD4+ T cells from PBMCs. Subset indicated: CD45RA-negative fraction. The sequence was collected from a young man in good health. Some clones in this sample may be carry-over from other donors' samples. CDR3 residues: CASSEGAYSGANVLTF. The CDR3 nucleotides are TGTGCCAGCAGTGAAGGGGCTTACTCTGGGGCCAACGTCCTGACTTTC.